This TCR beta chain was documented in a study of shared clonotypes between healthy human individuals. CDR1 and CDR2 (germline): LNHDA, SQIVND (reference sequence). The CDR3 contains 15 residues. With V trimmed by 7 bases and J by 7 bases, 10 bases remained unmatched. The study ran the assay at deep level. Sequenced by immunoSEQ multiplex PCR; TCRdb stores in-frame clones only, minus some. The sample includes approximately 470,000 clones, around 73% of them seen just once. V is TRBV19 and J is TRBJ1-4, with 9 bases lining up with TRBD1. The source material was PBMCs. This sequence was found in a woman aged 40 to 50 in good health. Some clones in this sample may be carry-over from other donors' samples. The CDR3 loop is CASNPTGGAGEKLFF. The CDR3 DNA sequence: TGTGCCAGTAACCCCACAGGGGGCGCAGGTGAAAAACTGTTTTTT.